These T cell receptor beta chains were read from a single sample in a study of T cells in Graves' hyperthyroidism and ophthalmopathy. A single record per CDR3 protein comes from TCRdb applying MiXCR to the multiplex PCR reads. The sample yields under 350,000 distinct CDR3 sequences, roughly 15% seen once. Material: blood. The receptor source for this set is a woman in her forties with Graves' ophthalmopathy. Each CDR3 is given with its conserved first and last residue. A D gene is named only where the DNA matches it firmly. Only some rows state a clone size, as once, few, many or a class for expanded clones.

clone_size j_call d_call v_call cdr3_nt cdr3_aa
NA TRBJ2-7 NA TRBV5-1 TGCGCCAGCAGCCCAAGGGGGAATCCCAACGAGCAGTACTTC CASSPRGNPNEQYF
many TRBJ2-7 TRBD2 TRBV7-9 TGTGCCAGCACCCCTAGCGGGAGGGGCAGCAACGAGCAGTACTTC CASTPSGRGSNEQYF
many TRBJ2-3 NA TRBV12-3/TRBV12-4 TGTGCCAGCAGGCAACAGGGAGGATCGAAAGATACGCAGTATTTT CASRQQGGSKDTQYF
many TRBJ1-2 NA TRBV3-1 TGTGCCAGCAGCCAAGAGGCCCGAAACTATGGCTACACCTTC CASSQEARNYGYTF
many TRBJ2-7 NA TRBV29-1 TGCAGCGTAGAGGGACAACCCAGCTCCTACGAGCAGTACTTC CSVEGQPSSYEQYF
many TRBJ1-1 NA TRBV6-1 TGTGCCAGCAGTGATAACCCTCCTTTCTTT CASSDNPPFF
NA TRBJ2-1 NA TRBV29-1 TGCAGCGCTAGCCCAGCGGCTGAGCAGTTCTTC CSASPAAEQFF
many TRBJ2-3 NA TRBV27 TGTGCCAGCAGTTTTGGAGGTGGAGATACGCAGTATTTT CASSFGGGDTQYF
many TRBJ2-3 NA TRBV20-1 TGCAGTGAAAGGGGTGGTCCAACAGATACGCAGTATTTT CSERGGPTDTQYF
NA TRBJ1-1 NA TRBV7-9 TGTGCCAGCAGCTCGATCCGCGTTGAAGCTTTCTTT CASSSIRVEAFF
few TRBJ1-1 NA TRBV9 TGTGCCAGCAGCGTACCGACGGATAACACTGAAGCTTTCTTT CASSVPTDNTEAFF
many TRBJ2-6 NA TRBV12-3/TRBV12-4 TGTGCCAGCAGTTTACAAGGGTCTGGGGCCAACGTCCTGACTTTC CASSLQGSGANVLTF
many TRBJ1-6 TRBD1 TRBV20-1 TGCAGTGCTAGAGATTTTGGGACAGGGCATTCACCCCTCCACTTT CSARDFGTGHSPLHF
many TRBJ2-7 NA TRBV7-9 TGTGCCAGCAGCTTAGCAGCGGAGCGATACGAGCAGTACTTC CASSLAAERYEQYF
few TRBJ2-7 NA TRBV18 TGTGCCAGCTCACGTACAGGGGGGGAAACCTACGAGCAGTACTTC CASSRTGGETYEQYF
few TRBJ2-2 TRBD2 TRBV7-2 TGTGCCAGCAGAAAAAGCGGGGTTACCGGGGAGCTGTTTTTT CASRKSGVTGELFF
many TRBJ2-1 NA TRBV11-3 TGTGCCAGCAGCGTTGAGGGGCCCCAAGTTGAGCAGTTCTTC CASSVEGPQVEQFF
few TRBJ2-7 NA TRBV6-5 TGTGCCAGCAGTTACTCAGCTAACGAGCAGTACTTC CASSYSANEQYF
few TRBJ2-1 NA TRBV14 TGTGCCAGCAGCCAAGGGACACGGACCAACTACAATGAGCAGTTCTTC CASSQGTRTNYNEQFF
few TRBJ1-6 NA TRBV6-5 TGTGCCAGCAGTTACGCGGGAATGAATAATTCACCCCTCCACTTT CASSYAGMNNSPLHF
few TRBJ1-1 NA TRBV18 TGTGCCAGCTCACGGACGGTGAGCACTGAAGCTTTCTTT CASSRTVSTEAFF
many TRBJ1-1 NA TRBV12-3/TRBV12-4 TGTGCCAGCAGTCCCAATCCGGGGACATCGGCTGAAGCTTTCTTT CASSPNPGTSAEAFF
many TRBJ1-2 NA TRBV5-1 TGTGCCAGCAGCCCCGACACTAACTATGGCTACACCTTC CASSPDTNYGYTF
many TRBJ2-2 NA TRBV10-1 TGCGCCAGCAGTGAGCGGTGGACCGGGGAGCTGTTTTTT CASSERWTGELFF
many TRBJ1-1 NA TRBV6-1 TGTGCCAGCAGTTCCCTGGACGGTTGGGCTTTCTTT CASSSLDGWAFF
many TRBJ1-1 NA TRBV27 TGTGCCAGCAGTTTATCGGGGCAGGGAAGGATCAACACTGAAGCTTTCTTT CASSLSGQGRINTEAFF
many TRBJ1-1 NA TRBV2 TGTGCCAGCAGTGTGGCAGGGGCGACTGAAGCTTTCTTT CASSVAGATEAFF
NA TRBJ2-5 NA TRBV18 TGTGCCAGCTCACCCGCAATGGCGAGTTGGTACCAAGAGACCCAGTACTTC CASSPAMASWYQETQYF